This entry is about one T cell receptor (beta chain). This sample was included in a study of OX40 agonist ivuxolimab in advanced cancers. The CDR3 spans 14 residues. Trimming removed 5 bases at V and 4 bases at J, with 13 bases between. Per the germline V gene, CDR1 is SGHNT and CDR2 is YENEEA. Data came from immunoSEQ multiplex PCR; TCRdb stores just in-frame clones and leaves some out. The data hold approximately 60,000 clones, with approximately 85% observed a single time. The sample was CD4+ or CD8+ T cells sorted from blood, taken in a trial of the OX40 agonist ivuxolimab. This sequence was found in an adult with an advanced solid tumor such as melanoma, head and neck, liver or kidney cancer. This chain uses TRBV11-3 with TRBJ2-3, with D possibly being TRBD1 (5 bases). The CDR3 nucleotides are TGTGCCAGCAGCCGAAATCCGACAGCAGATACGCAGTATTTT. This translates into CASSRNPTADTQYF.